This entry features one TCR beta chain sequence. A clone one base away is much larger, so this may be a read error. Unsorted whole blood supplied the blood RNA, and germline DNA was isolated too. Germline assignment: CDR1 MGHRA and CDR2 YSYEKL. This CDR3 has 13 residues. With 3 bases removed from V and 6 bases from J, the gap between germline ends came to 8 bases. The input was around 530 ng total RNA; TCR beta cDNA was made from it with a constant-region primer. What produced the TCR beta libraries was three nested multiplex PCR rounds using slightly modified ARM-PCR. Running around 9 cycles apiece, the first two PCR rounds relied on TRBV1-TRBV30 forward primers together with a C-beta reverse primer. TCRdb redid the calling of the multiplex PCR reads with MiXCR, one entry per CDR3 protein. Seen here are about 320,000 distinct CDR3 sequences, more than 55% observed once, and the top ten hold around 9.5%.

This sample was included in a study of tumor-infiltrating lymphocytes in primary liver carcinoma. At the level of the study: Staging placed the tumors at T1-T3 N0M0, and they measured about 4.2 to 10 cm across.

J is TRBJ2-2 and V is TRBV4-1, with no clear D. Sample: peripheral blood. The source is a man aged 40-55 years with primary liver carcinoma and hepatitis B virus infection. The CDR3 DNA reads as TGCGCCAGCAGCCAGACAACTCCCGGGGAGCTGTTTTTT. It translates to CASSQTTPGELFF.